A single sample is the source of the 19 T cell receptor beta chains below, sequenced in a study of T cell changes during pregnancy in multiple sclerosis. Profiled with immunoSEQ multiplex PCR; TCRdb holds only in-frame clones, not every one. This table holds approximately 100,000 clones, 80% to 95% found once. Sequencing used peripheral blood, obtained in the second trimester of pregnancy. These receptors were obtained from a female donor with multiple sclerosis, enrolled in a pregnancy study.

The chain carries TRBV5-1 and TRBJ2-1; 13 bases are a match to TRBD2. The germline V gene has CDR1 SGHRS and CDR2 YFSETQ. This CDR3 comprises 15 residues. Germline trimming cut 4 bases from V and 4 bases from J; bases unmatched to any gene: 2. The CDR3 here is CASSTGLAGYNEQFF. The CDR3, as DNA: TGCGCCAGCAGCACGGGACTAGCGGGGTACAATGAGCAGTTCTTC.

CDR3 sequence reads: CASKEKPVREQFF. The CDR3 DNA follows: TGTGCCAGCAAGGAGAAGCCGGTCCGCGAGCAGTTCTTC. The chain couples TRBV2 to TRBJ2-1; no reliable D call. The CDR3 spans 13 residues. Germline CDR1 and CDR2: SNHLY and FYNNEI. V was trimmed by 7 bases and J by 10 bases, leaving 17 bases between them.

This chain connects TRBV13 to TRBJ2-6, with no clear D. Per germline, CDR1 PRHDT and CDR2 FYEKMQ (reference sequence). The CDR3 loop spans 16 amino acids. Trimming left V 1 base short and J 0 bases short, with 7 bases between. The CDR3 DNA is TGTGCCAGCAGCTTAGCGGAGCCCTCTGGGGCCAACGTCCTGACTTTC. Translation: CASSLAEPSGANVLTF.

The genes are TRBV28 and TRBJ1-3, with 9 bases fitting TRBD1. Per germline, CDR1 MDHEN and CDR2 SYDVKM. The CDR3 consists of 15 residues. With 5 bases clipped from V and 6 bases from J, the junction kept 8 bases outside the gene matches. Here the CDR3 reads CASSIHRGQANTIYF. In DNA, the CDR3 is TGTGCCAGCAGTATTCACAGGGGGCAGGCAAACACCATATATTTT.

The rearrangement links TRBV21-1 to TRBJ2-2; TRBD1 reflects the table's D call only, with no check against the DNA. TRBV21-1 is deemed a pseudogene. This CDR3 has 15 residues. CDR3 residues: CASSKDAGNTGELFF. The CDR3, as DNA: TGTGCCAGCAGCAAAGATGCAGGTAACACCGGGGAGCTGTTTTTT.

The V and J genes are TRBV5-1 and TRBJ2-3; the D gene is possibly TRBD1 (5 bases). The CDR3 is 17 residues long. With 3 bases removed from V and 2 bases from J, the gap between germline ends came to 19 bases. Germline loops: CDR1 SGHRS, CDR2 YFSETQ. The CDR3 nucleotides are TGCGCCAGCAGCTACGGCCAGGGCCTCCCCTTCACAGATACGCAGTATTTT. The encoded protein is CASSYGQGLPFTDTQYF. Full variable domain (rest looked up from reference TRBV5-1 and TRBJ2-3): KAGVTQTPRYLIKTRGQQVTLSCSPISGHRSVSWYQQTPGQGLQFLFEYFSETQRNKGNFPGRFSGRQFSNSRSEMNVSTLELGDSALYLCASSYGQGLPFTDTQYFGPGTRLTVL.

DNA of the CDR3: TGCGCCAGCAGCGTACAGGGAGTGGACTACGAGCAGTACTTC. Protein sequence: CASSVQGVDYEQYF. V is TRBV4-1 and J is TRBJ2-7, with a possible D match to TRBD1 (6 bases). The germline V gene encodes CDR1 MGHRA and CDR2 YSYEKL. V was shortened by 5 bases and J by 3 bases, with 14 bases between the two germline ends. This CDR3 has 14 residues.

This clone has just one count. V and J are TRBV5-1 and TRBJ2-1, with a possible D match to TRBD1 (7 bases). With 1 base removed from V and 7 bases from J, the gap between germline ends came to 12 bases. Per the germline V gene, CDR1 is SGHRS and CDR2 is YFSETQ. CDR3 length: 14 residues. The CDR3 here is CASSLLAGGNEQFF. The CDR3 nucleotides read TGCGCCAGCAGCTTGTTGGCAGGGGGGAATGAGCAGTTCTTC.

The J gene is TRBJ1-1, the V gene TRBV2, with 9 bases identical to TRBD1. Germline CDR1 reads SNHLY; CDR2 reads FYNNEI. There are 14 residues in the CDR3. Trimming took 3 bases from V and 5 from J; bases not matched to a gene: 4. As DNA, the CDR3 is TGTGCCAGCAGTGACGGGACAGGGAGGACTGAAGCTTTCTTT. Residues: CASSDGTGRTEAFF.

This clone was detected a few times. V and J are TRBV4-3 and TRBJ1-5; possibly TRBD1 for D (6 bases). V dropped 8 bases and J dropped 7 bases, with 18 bases sitting between them. Germline V gene data show CDR1 as LGHNA and CDR2 as YSLEER. The CDR3 loop spans 14 amino acids. The CDR3 bases are TGCGCCAGCCTCGGGGGGCGCGGGGGGCAGCCCCAGCATTTT. This encodes CASLGGRGGQPQHF.

The gene calls are TRBV29-1 and TRBJ1-2; TRBD1 matches at 7 bases. With 2 bases clipped from V and 2 bases from J, the junction kept 8 bases outside the gene matches. This CDR3 is built from 15 residues. Germline assignment: CDR1 SQVTM and CDR2 ANQGSEA. The CDR3 reads CSVEFFGTVNYGYTF. In nucleotides, the CDR3 is TGCAGCGTTGAATTCTTTGGGACAGTAAACTATGGCTACACCTTC.

The chain is built from TRBV19 and TRBJ1-3, with a tentative D call TRBD1 (5 bases). Per germline, CDR1 LNHDA and CDR2 SQIVND (reference sequence). The CDR3 totals 16 residues. Between the trimmed V and J ends, which lost 5 bases and 0 bases, there was a span of 14 bases. The DNA for the CDR3 is TGTGCCAGTAGTTTCCGACAGACAAGCTCTGGAAACACCATATATTTT. The encoded protein is CASSFRQTSSGNTIYF.

The V and J genes are TRBV27 and TRBJ2-7; D gene ambiguous. V was pared by 4 bases and J by 4 bases, with 5 bases between. In germline, CDR1 is MNHEY, CDR2 SMNVEV (reference sequence). The CDR3 loop spans 11 amino acids. CDR3 DNA sequence: TGTGCCAGCAGTTCAGTATACGAGCAGTACTTC. Its protein is CASSSVYEQYF.

The CDR3 region is CASSRGLAGGPWETQYF. The CDR3 DNA follows: TGTGCCAGCAGCCGAGGACTAGCGGGAGGGCCTTGGGAGACCCAGTACTTC. This chain connects TRBV7-9 to TRBJ2-5, with TRBD2 matching 15 bases. Trimming cost V 5 bases and J 5 bases; bases outside gene matches: 9. The CDR3 covers 17 residues. Per germline, CDR1 SEHNR and CDR2 FQNEAQ (reference sequence).

The rearrangement links TRBV28 to TRBJ1-4; 10 nucleotides line up with TRBD1. Germline CDR1 MDHEN, CDR2 SYDVKM. With 6 bases clipped from V and 5 bases from J, the junction kept 6 bases outside the gene matches. The CDR3 consists of 15 residues. CDR3 region: CASRETGQGNEKLFF. CDR3 nucleotides: TGTGCCAGCAGAGAAACGGGACAGGGGAATGAAAAACTGTTTTTT. Together with reference TRBV28 and TRBJ1-4, the CDR3 gives the full variable domain: DVKVTQSSRYLVKRTGEKVFLECVQDMDHENMFWYRQDPGLGLRLIYFSYDVKMKEKGDIPEGYSVSREKKERFSLILESASTNQTSMYLCASRETGQGNEKLFFGSGTQLSVL.

This chain joins TRBV27 and TRBJ2-1; D is undetermined. The CDR3 covers 14 residues. V was cut by 10 bases and J by 9 bases, with 22 bases left in between. Germline V gene lookup returns CDR1 MNHEY and CDR2 SMNVEV (reference sequence). The CDR3 is CATQPGLSPTEQFF. In nucleotides, the CDR3 is TGTGCCACACAACCGGGTCTCAGCCCCACTGAGCAGTTCTTC.

The genes are TRBV19 and TRBJ1-1; D not resolved. There are 14 residues in the CDR3. V lost 0 bases and J 4 bases, leaving 9 bases between the germline ends. Germline V gene sequence: CDR1 LNHDA, CDR2 SQIVND (reference sequence). The CDR3 coding sequence is TGTGCCAGTAGTATAGAGCACATACCCACTGAAGCTTTCTTT. This sequence encodes CASSIEHIPTEAFF.

The genes are TRBV6-4 and TRBJ2-3; TRBD2 aligns across 10 bases. The CDR3 is 15 amino acids. Germline V gene data show CDR1 as MRHNA and CDR2 as SNTAGT. V lost 6 bases to trimming and J lost 0 bases; unmatched junction nucleotides: 3. The CDR3 loop is CASSLTSGSTDTQYF. Written as DNA, the CDR3 is TGTGCCAGCAGCCTGACTAGCGGGAGCACAGATACGCAGTATTTT.

The rearrangement joins TRBV27 to TRBJ2-7, with TRBD2 as a possible D gene (5 bases). Germline CDR1 reads MNHEY; CDR2 reads SMNVEV (reference sequence). The CDR3 has 12 amino acids. Between the trimmed V and J ends, which lost 5 bases and 1 base, there was a span of 6 bases. Written as DNA, the CDR3 is TGTGCCAGCAGTAGCGGATCCTACGAGCAGTACTTC. It translates to CASSSGSYEQYF.